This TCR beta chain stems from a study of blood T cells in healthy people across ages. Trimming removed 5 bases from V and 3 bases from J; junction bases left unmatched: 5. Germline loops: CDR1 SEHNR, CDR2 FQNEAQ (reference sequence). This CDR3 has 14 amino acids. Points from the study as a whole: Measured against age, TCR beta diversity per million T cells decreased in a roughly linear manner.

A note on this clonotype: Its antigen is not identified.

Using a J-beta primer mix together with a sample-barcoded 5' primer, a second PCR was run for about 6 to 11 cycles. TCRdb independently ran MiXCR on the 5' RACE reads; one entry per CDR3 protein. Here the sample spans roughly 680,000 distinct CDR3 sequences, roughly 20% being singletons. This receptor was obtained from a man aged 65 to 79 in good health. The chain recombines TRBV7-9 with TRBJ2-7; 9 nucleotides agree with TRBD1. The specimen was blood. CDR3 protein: CASSTTGGLYEQYF. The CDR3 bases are TGTGCCAGCAGCACAACAGGGGGCCTCTACGAGCAGTACTTC.